This TCR beta chain originates from a study of CD8 T cells in Susac syndrome. It was with random hexamers that 0.5 to 1 ug RNA was reverse transcribed. From the immunoSEQ multiplex PCR reads, TCRdb called clonotypes with MiXCR, one entry per CDR3 protein. The sample holds about 170,000 distinct CDR3 sequences, 80% to 95% seen once. This CDR3 spans 15 amino acids. The germline V gene encodes CDR1 SGHTA and CDR2 FQGNSA. The V segment lost 4 bases and the J segment 6 bases; nucleotides outside the gene matches: 6. The V gene is TRBV7-2, the J gene TRBJ1-5, with TRBD1 matching 10 bases. Source material: CD4+ T cells from PBMCs. The receptor was isolated from a human donor with multiple sclerosis. CDR3 sequence: CASSSGTGASQPQHF. Written as DNA, the CDR3 is TGTGCCAGCAGCTCCGGGACAGGGGCTAGTCAGCCCCAGCATTTT. Together with reference TRBV7-2 and TRBJ1-5, the CDR3 gives the full variable domain: GAGVSQSPSNKVTEKGKDVELRCDPISGHTALYWYRQSLGQGLEFLIYFQGNSAPDKSGLPSDRFSAERTGGSVSTLTIQRTQQEDSAVYLCASSSGTGASQPQHFGDGTRLSIL.